This TCR beta chain was captured in a study of beta chain features in type 1 diabetes. The CDR3 totals 14 residues. Germline V gives CDR1 MDHEN, CDR2 SYDVKM. The junction had 8 bases not matched to a gene; V was cut back by 8 bases and J by 7 bases. cDNA synthesis used the whole RNA isolate, giving expressed TCRB sequences. Profiled with immunoSEQ multiplex PCR; TCRdb holds only in-frame clones, not every one. The sample lists under 450,000 clones, approximately 16% occurring once. The TCR comes from a young woman in good health. The chain links TRBV28 to TRBJ1-4; 9 bases fit TRBD1. The sequenced sample was naive CD4+ T cells from blood. The CDR3 loop reads CASGIRDRAEKLFF. The CDR3 coding sequence is TGTGCCAGCGGAATCCGGGACAGGGCTGAAAAACTGTTTTTT.